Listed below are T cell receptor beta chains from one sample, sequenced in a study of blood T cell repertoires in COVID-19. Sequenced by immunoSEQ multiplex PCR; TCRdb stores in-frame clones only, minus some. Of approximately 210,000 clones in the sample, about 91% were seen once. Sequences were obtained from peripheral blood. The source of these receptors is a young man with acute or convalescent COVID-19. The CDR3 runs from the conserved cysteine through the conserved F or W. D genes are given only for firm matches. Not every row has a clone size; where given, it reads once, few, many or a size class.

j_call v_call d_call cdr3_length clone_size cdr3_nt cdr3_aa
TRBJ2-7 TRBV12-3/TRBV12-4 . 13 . TGTGCCAGCAGTCCTACTCCATCCTACGAGCAGTACTTC CASSPTPSYEQYF
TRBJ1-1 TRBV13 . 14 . TGTGCCAGCAAAGTCTGGACAGAGTACACTCGGGCTTTCTTT CASKVWTEYTRAFF
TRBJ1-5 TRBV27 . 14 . TGTGCCAGCAGTTTCCGTTCGGGCAATCAGCCCCAGCATTTT CASSFRSGNQPQHF
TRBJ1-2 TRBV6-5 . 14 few TGTGCCAGCAGTTACACGAGGACAGAGTATGGCTACACCTTC CASSYTRTEYGYTF
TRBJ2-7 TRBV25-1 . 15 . TGTGCCAGCAGTGAATTGGGACTTAGCTCCTACGAGCAGTACTTC CASSELGLSSYEQYF
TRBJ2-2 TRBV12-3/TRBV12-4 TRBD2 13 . TGTGCCAGCAGTTTACTAGCGGGCGGGGAGCTGTTTTTT CASSLLAGGELFF
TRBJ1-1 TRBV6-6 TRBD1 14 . TGTGCCAGCAGCGTCGGGACAGTGAACACTGAAGCTTTCTTT CASSVGTVNTEAFF
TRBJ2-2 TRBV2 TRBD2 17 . TGTGCCAGCAGACTCTTAGCGGGCCGCCGAGGCACCGGGGAGCTGTTTTTT CASRLLAGRRGTGELFF
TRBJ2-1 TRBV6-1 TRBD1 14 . TGTGCCAGCAGTGACGGGACAGACTACAATGAGCAGTTCTTC CASSDGTDYNEQFF
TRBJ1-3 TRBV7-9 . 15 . TGTGCCAGCAGCTTGGGAGAGAGCTCTGGAAACACCATATATTTT CASSLGESSGNTIYF
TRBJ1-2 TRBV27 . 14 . TGTGCCAGCAGTTCGGTGACAGAGAACTATGGCTACACCTTC CASSSVTENYGYTF
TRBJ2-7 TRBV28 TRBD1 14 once TGTGCCAGCAGTCCGGGGGGACAGGGGTGGGAGCAGTACTTC CASSPGGQGWEQYF
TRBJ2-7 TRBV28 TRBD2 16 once TGTGCCAGCAGTTCAAACCGACTAGCGGGACTCTACGAGCAGTACTTC CASSSNRLAGLYEQYF
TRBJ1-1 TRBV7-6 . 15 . TGTGCCAGCAGCCTAGTGACAGACCGGAACACTGAAGCTTTCTTT CASSLVTDRNTEAFF
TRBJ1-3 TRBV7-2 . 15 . TGTGCCAGCAGCCCACCCAGTCGCTCTGGAAACACCATATATTTT CASSPPSRSGNTIYF
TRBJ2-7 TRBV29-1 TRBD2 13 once TGCAGCGTTGCGCAGGGCGGGGGGTACGAGCAGTACTTC CSVAQGGGYEQYF
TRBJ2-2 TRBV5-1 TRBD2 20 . TGCGCCAGCGGGAATCCCCCCGGGACTAGAACCTTAACGAACACCGGGGAGCTGTTTTTT CASGNPPGTRTLTNTGELFF
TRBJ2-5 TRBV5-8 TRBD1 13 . TGTGCCAGCAACCCGGGACAGCAAGAGACCCAGTACTTC CASNPGQQETQYF
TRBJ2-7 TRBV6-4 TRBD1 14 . TGTGCCAGCGCCTTGCGGACAGGGGCCAACGAGCAGTACTTC CASALRTGANEQYF
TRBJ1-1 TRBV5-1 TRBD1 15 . TGCGCCAGCAGCTTGACAGGGGGCGTCGGAACTGAAGCTTTCTTT CASSLTGGVGTEAFF
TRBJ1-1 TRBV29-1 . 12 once TGCAGCGTCGAAATGAGGAACACTGAAGCTTTCTTT CSVEMRNTEAFF
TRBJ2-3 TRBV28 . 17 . TGTGCCAGCAGTGGAAGCGGCCTCGGGGGTGGTACAGATACGCAGTATTTT CASSGSGLGGGTDTQYF
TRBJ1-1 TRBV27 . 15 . TGTGCCAGCAGTAACGATAGAGGAGTGAACACTGAAGCTTTCTTT CASSNDRGVNTEAFF
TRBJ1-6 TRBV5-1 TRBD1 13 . TGCGCCAGCAGGACAGGGACGAATTCACCCCTCCACTTT CASRTGTNSPLHF
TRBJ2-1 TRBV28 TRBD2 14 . TGTGCCAGCAGAGTAGCGGGAGCGAGCAATGAGCAGTTCTTC CASRVAGASNEQFF
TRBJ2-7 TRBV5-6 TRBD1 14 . TGTGCCAGCAGCGTAAGGACAGGGGACGACGAGCAGTACTTC CASSVRTGDDEQYF
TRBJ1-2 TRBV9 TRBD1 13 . TGTGCCAGCAGCGTAGACAGGGGCTATGGCTACACCTTC CASSVDRGYGYTF
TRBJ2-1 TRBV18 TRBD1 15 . TGTGCCAGCTCACCGGACAGGGGGTCCTACAATGAGCAGTTCTTC CASSPDRGSYNEQFF
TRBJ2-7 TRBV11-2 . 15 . TGTGCCAGCAGCTTAGCCCCTAGAACACAATACGAGCAGTACTTC CASSLAPRTQYEQYF
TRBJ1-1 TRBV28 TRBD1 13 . TGTGCCAGCAGGGACAGGCTGAACACTGAAGCTTTCTTT CASRDRLNTEAFF
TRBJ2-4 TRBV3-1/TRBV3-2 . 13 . TGTGCCAGCAGCCCTCACTTAGCGGACATTCAGTACTTC CASSPHLADIQYF
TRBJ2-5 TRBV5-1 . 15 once TGCGCCAGCAGCCCAGCGGGTAGGGCCAGGGAGACCCAGTACTTC CASSPAGRARETQYF
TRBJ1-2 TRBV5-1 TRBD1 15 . TGCGCCAGCAGCTTGGGAACAGGGGGGGTCTATGGCTACACCTTC CASSLGTGGVYGYTF
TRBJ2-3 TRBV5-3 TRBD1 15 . TGTGCCACTTATGGGACAGGGGCCTACGAAGATACGCAGTATTTT CATYGTGAYEDTQYF
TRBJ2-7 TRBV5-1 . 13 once TGCGCCAGCAGCTCCCTCGCCCAGAACGAGCAGTACTTC CASSSLAQNEQYF
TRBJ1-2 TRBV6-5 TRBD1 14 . TGTGCCAGCAGTTGGGACAGGGGGGCATCTGGCTACACCTTC CASSWDRGASGYTF
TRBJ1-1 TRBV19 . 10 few TGTGCCAGTAGCAAGGGGGAAGCTTTCTTT CASSKGEAFF
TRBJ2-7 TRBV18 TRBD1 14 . TGTGCCAGCTCACTTAGCAGGGGGCTTATCGAGCAGTACTTC CASSLSRGLIEQYF
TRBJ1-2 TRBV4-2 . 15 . TGTGCCAGCAGCCAAGGACAGATAGGCGACTATGGCTACACCTTC CASSQGQIGDYGYTF
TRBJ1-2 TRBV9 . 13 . TGTGCCAGCAGCGTGTGGGAGGGCTATGGCTACACCTTC CASSVWEGYGYTF
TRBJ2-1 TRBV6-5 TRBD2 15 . TGTGCCAGCAGTTCGTCCGGGACTAGCGGGAGGGAGCAGTTCTTC CASSSSGTSGREQFF
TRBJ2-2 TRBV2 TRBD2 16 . TGTGCCAGCTCGACTCGACTAGCGGGAGATACCGGGGAGCTGTTTTTT CASSTRLAGDTGELFF
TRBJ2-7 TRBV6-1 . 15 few TGTGCCAGCAGTGAGGACCGGGAGCCTATCTACGAGCAGTACTTC CASSEDREPIYEQYF
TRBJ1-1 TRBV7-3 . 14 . TGTGCCAGCAGCTTAAGTTCGGGGAACACTGAAGCTTTCTTT CASSLSSGNTEAFF
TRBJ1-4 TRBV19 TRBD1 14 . TGTGCCAGTAGTAACAGGGGATTACATGAAAAACTGTTTTTT CASSNRGLHEKLFF
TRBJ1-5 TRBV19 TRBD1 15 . TGTGCCAGTTATCCCGGGACAGGGCCCAATCAGCCCCAGCATTTT CASYPGTGPNQPQHF
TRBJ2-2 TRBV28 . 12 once TGTGCCAGCTACAGGACAACCGGGGAGCTGTTTTTT CASYRTTGELFF